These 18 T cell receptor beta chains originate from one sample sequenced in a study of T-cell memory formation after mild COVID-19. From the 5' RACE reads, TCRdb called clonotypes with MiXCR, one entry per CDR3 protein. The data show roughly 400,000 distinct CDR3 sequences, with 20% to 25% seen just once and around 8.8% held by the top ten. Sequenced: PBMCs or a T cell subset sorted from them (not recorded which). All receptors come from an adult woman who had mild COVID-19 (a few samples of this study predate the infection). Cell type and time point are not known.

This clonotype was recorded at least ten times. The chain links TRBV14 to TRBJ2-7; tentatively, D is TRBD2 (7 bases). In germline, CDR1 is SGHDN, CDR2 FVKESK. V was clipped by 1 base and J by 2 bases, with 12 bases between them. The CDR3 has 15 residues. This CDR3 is CASSQVLGGAYEQYF. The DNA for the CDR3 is TGTGCCAGCAGCCAAGTCCTAGGGGGGGCCTACGAGCAGTACTTC.

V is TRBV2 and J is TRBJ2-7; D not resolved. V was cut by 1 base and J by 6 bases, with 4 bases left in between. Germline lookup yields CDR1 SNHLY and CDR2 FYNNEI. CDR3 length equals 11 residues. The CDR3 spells CASSEEFEQYF. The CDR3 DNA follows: TGTGCCAGCAGTGAAGAGTTCGAGCAGTACTTC.

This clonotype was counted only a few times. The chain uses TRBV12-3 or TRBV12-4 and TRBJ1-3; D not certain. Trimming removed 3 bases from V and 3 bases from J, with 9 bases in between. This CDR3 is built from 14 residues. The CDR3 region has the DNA TGTGCCAGCAGTTTCGGCGGCGGTGGAAACACCATATATTTT. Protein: CASSFGGGGNTIYF.

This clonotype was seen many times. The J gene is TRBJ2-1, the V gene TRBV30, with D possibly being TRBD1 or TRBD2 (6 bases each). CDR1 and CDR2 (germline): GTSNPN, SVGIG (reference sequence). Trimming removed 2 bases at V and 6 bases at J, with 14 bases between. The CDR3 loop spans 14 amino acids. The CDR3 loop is CAWSRPGEANEQFF. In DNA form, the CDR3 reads TGTGCCTGGAGTCGTCCAGGGGAGGCCAATGAGCAGTTCTTC.

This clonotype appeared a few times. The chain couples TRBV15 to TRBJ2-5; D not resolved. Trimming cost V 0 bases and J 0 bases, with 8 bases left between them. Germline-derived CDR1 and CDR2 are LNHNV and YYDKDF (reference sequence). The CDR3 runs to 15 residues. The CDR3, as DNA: TGTGCCACCAGCAGAGAATCTGGTTACCAAGAGACCCAGTACTTC. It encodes CATSRESGYQETQYF.

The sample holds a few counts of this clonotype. The CDR3 DNA is TGTGCCAGCACTCAAGCGGGAACAGGGCTCTTGAATTCACCCCTCCACTTT. The encoded protein is CASTQAGTGLLNSPLHF. The chain has TRBV6-1 and TRBJ1-6, with a weak D call TRBD1 (6 bases). V lost 7 bases and J lost 7, with 23 bases in between. CDR1 is MNHNS, CDR2 SASEGT, per germline. This CDR3 comprises 17 residues.

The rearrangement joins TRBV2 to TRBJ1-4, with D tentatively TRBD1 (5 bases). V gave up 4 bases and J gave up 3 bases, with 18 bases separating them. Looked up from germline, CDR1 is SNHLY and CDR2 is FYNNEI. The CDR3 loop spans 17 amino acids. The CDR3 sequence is CASSVQGRGAPNEKLFF. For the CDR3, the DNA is TGTGCCAGCAGTGTGCAAGGGCGCGGGGCACCTAATGAAAAACTGTTTTTT.

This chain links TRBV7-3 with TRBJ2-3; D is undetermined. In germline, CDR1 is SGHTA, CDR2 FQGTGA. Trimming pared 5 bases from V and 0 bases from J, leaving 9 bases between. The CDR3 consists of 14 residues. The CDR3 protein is CASSPQMSTDTQYF. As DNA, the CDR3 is TGTGCCAGCAGCCCCCAGATGAGCACAGATACGCAGTATTTT.

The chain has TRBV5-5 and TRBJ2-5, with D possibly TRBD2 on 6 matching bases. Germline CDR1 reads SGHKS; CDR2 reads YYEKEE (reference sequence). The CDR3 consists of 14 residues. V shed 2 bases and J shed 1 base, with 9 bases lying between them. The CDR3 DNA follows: TGTGCCAGCAGCTTTGGGCGGGGCCAAGAGACCCAGTACTTC. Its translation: CASSFGRGQETQYF.

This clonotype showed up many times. As DNA, the CDR3 is TGTGCCAGCAGCTTTCAGCGGGGGGGCGGGCAGACCCAGTACTTC. Translated: CASSFQRGGGQTQYF. The chain employs TRBV7-8 and TRBJ2-5; 10 bases are shared with TRBD2. V shed 3 bases, J shed 6 bases, and the junction held 7 bases outside the gene matches. The CDR3 is 15 residues long. Germline loops: CDR1 SGHVS, CDR2 FQNEAQ.

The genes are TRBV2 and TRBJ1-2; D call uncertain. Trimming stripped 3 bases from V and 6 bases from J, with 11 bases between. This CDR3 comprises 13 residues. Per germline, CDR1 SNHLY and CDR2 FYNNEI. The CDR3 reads CASSERGHDGYTF. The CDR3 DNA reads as TGTGCCAGCAGTGAGCGGGGTCACGATGGCTACACCTTC.

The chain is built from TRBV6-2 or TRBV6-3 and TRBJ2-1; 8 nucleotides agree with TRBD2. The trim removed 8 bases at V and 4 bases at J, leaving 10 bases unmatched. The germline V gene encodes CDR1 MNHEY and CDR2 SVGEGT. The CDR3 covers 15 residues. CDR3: CASVRAGGQYNEQFF. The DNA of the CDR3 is TGTGCCAGCGTAAGGGCGGGAGGCCAATACAATGAGCAGTTCTTC.

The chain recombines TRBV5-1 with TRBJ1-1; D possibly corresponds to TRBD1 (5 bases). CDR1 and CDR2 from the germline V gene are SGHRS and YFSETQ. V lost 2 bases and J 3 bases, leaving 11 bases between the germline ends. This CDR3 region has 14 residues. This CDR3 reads CASSFSREDTEAFF. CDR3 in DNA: TGCGCCAGCAGCTTCTCCAGGGAAGACACTGAAGCTTTCTTT.

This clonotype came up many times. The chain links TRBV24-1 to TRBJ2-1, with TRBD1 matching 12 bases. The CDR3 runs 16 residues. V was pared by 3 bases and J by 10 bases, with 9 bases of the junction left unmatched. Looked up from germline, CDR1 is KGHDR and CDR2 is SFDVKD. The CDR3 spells CATSDLPGQGAGEQFF. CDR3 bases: TGTGCCACCAGTGATCTCCCGGGACAGGGGGCTGGAGAGCAGTTCTTC.

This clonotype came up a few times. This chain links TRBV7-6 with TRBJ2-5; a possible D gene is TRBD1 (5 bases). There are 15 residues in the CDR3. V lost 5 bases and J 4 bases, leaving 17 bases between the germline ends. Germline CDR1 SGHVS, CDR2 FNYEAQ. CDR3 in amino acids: CASSPYAGSGETQYF. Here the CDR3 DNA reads TGTGCCAGCAGCCCATACGCAGGGTCGGGAGAGACCCAGTACTTC.

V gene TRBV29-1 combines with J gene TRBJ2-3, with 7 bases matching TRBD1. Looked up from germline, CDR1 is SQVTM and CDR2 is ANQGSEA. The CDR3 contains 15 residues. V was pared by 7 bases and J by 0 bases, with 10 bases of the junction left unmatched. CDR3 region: CSGRKGASSTDTQYF. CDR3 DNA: TGCAGCGGCCGTAAGGGGGCTTCTAGCACAGATACGCAGTATTTT.

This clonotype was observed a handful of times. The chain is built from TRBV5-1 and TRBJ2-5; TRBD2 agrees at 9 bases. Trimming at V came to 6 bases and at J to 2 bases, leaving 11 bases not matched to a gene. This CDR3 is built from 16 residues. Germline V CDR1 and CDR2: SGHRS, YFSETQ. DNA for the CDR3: TGCGCCAGCACCCGCGGGGCTAGCGGGACGCAAGAGACCCAGTACTTC. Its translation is CASTRGASGTQETQYF.

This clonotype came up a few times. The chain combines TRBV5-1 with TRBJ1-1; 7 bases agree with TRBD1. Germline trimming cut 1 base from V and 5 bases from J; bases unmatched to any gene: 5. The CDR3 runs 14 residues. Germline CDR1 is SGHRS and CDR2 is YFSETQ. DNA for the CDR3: TGCGCCAGCAGCTTGTCTCCAGGGGGGACTGAAGCTTTCTTT. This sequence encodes CASSLSPGGTEAFF.